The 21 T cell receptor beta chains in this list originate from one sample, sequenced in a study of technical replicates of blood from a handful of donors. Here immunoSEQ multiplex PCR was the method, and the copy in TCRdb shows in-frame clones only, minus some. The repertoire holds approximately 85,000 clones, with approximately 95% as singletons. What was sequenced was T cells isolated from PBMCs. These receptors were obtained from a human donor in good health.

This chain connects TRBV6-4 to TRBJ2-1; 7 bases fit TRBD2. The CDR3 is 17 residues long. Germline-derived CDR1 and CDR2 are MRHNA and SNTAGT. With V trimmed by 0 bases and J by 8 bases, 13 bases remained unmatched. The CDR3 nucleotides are TGTGCCAGCAGTGACTCGGGTGCGGCTAGCGGTATCTATGAGCAGTTCTTC. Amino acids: CASSDSGAASGIYEQFF.

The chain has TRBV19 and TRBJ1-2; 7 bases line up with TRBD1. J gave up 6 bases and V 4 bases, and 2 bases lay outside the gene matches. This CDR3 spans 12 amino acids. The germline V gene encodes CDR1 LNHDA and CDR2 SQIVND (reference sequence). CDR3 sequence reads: CASSTGTDGYTF. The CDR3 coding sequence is TGTGCCAGTAGTACCGGGACAGATGGCTACACCTTC. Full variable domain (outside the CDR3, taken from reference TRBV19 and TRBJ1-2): DGGITQSPKYLFRKEGQNVTLSCEQNLNHDAMYWYRQDPGQGLRLIYYSQIVNDFQKGDIAEGYSVSREKKESFPLTVTSAQKNPTAFYLCASSTGTDGYTFGSGTRLTVV.

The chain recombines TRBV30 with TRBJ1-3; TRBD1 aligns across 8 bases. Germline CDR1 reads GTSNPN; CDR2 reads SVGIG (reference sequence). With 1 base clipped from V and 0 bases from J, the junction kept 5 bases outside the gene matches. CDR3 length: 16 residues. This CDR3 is CAWSAGGLGSGNTIYF. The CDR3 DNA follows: TGTGCCTGGAGTGCAGGGGGCCTCGGCTCTGGAAACACCATATATTTT.

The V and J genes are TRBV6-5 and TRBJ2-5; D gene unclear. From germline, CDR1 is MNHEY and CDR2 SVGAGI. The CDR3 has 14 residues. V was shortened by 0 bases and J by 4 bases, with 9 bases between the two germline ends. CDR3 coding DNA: TGTGCCAGCAGTTACTCTGGTCGCAGAGAGACCCAGTACTTC. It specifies CASSYSGRRETQYF.

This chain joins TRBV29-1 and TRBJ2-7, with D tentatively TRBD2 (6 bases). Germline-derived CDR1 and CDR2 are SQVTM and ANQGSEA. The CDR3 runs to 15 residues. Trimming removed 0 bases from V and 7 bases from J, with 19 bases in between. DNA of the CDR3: TGCAGCGTTGAAGACAAAGCGATGGAGGGTAAGGAGCAGTACTTC. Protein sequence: CSVEDKAMEGKEQYF.

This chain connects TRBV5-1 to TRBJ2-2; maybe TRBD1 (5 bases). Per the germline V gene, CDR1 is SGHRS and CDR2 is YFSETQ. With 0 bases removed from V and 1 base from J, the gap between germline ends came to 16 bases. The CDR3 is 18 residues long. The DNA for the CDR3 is TGCGCCAGCAGCTTGGCGATAGGAAGACAGAAGAACACCGGGGAGCTGTTTTTT. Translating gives CASSLAIGRQKNTGELFF.

The CDR3 here is CASKKRTNTGELFF. The CDR3 DNA follows: TGTGCCAGCAAGAAGAGGACGAACACCGGGGAGCTGTTTTTT. The chain combines TRBV9 with TRBJ2-2; no definite D call. Germline V lookup: CDR1 SGDLS, CDR2 YYNGEE. Between the trimmed V and J ends, which lost 6 bases and 0 bases, there was a span of 9 bases. The CDR3 sequence is 14 residues long.

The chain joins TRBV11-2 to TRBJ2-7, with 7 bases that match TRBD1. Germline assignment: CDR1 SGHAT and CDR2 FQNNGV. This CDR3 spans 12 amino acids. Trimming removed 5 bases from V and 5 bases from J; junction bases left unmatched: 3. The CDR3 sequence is CASSLDRDEQYF. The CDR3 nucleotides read TGTGCCAGCAGCCTTGACAGGGACGAGCAGTACTTC.

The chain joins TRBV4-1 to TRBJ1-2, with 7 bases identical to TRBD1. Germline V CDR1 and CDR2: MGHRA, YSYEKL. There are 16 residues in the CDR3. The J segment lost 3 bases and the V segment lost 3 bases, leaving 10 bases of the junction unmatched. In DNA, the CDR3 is TGCGCCAGCAGCCACCAGGGAACCGGGACAGACTATGGCTACACCTTC. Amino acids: CASSHQGTGTDYGYTF.

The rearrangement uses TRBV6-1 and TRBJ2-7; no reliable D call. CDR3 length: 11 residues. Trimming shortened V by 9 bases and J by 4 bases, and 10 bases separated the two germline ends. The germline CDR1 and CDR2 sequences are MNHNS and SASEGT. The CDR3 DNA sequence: TGTGCCAGTGTCGAAGCATACGAGCAGTACTTC. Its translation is CASVEAYEQYF.

CDR3 amino acids: CASSQGRGLMNTEAFF. Here the CDR3 DNA reads TGCGCCAGCAGCCAAGGCAGGGGGCTCATGAACACTGAAGCTTTCTTT. The chain recombines TRBV4-1 with TRBJ1-1, with 8 positions matching TRBD1. The J segment lost 0 bases and the V segment lost 1 base, leaving 4 bases of the junction unmatched. Germline V gives CDR1 MGHRA, CDR2 YSYEKL. The CDR3 covers 16 residues.

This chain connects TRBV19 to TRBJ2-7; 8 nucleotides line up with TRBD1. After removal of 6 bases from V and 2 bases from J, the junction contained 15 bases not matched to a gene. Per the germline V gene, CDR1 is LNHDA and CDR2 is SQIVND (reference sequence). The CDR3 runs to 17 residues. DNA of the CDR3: TGTGCCAGTAGCCGGAACCGGGGGACAGGAAAAACCTACGAGCAGTACTTC. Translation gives CASSRNRGTGKTYEQYF. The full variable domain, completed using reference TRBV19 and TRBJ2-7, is DGGITQSPKYLFRKEGQNVTLSCEQNLNHDAMYWYRQDPGQGLRLIYYSQIVNDFQKGDIAEGYSVSREKKESFPLTVTSAQKNPTAFYLCASSRNRGTGKTYEQYFGPGTRLTVT.

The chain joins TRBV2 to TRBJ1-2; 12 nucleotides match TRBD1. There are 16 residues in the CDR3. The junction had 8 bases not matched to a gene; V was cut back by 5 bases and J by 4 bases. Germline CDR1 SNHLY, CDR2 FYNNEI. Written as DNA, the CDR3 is TGTGCCAGCAGTCTAACCGGGACAGGGGGCGGCTATGGCTACACCTTC. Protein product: CASSLTGTGGGYGYTF.

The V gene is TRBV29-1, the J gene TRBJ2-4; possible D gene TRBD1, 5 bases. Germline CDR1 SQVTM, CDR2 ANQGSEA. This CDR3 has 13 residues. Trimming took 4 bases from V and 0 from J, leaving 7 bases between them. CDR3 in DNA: TGCAGCGTTGTAGGGGTAGCCAAAAACATTCAGTACTTC. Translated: CSVVGVAKNIQYF.

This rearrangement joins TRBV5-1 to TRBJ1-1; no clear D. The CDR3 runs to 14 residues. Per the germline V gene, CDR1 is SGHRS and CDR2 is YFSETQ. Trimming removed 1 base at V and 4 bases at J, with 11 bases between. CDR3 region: CASSLSAGFTEAFF. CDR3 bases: TGCGCCAGCAGCTTGTCGGCAGGATTCACTGAAGCTTTCTTT.

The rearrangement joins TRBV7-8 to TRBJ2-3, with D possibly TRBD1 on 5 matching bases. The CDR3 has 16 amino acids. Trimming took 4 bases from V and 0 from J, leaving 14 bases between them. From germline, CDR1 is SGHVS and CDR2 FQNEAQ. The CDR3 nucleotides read TGTGCCAGCAGCTCCCAGGGCGTTTCTAGCACAGATACGCAGTATTTT. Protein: CASSSQGVSSTDTQYF.

CDR3 loop: CASSQPAGPEAFF. The CDR3 DNA reads TGCGCCAGCAGCCAACCGGCGGGCCCAGAAGCTTTCTTT. The V call is TRBV4-1, the J call TRBJ1-1; D remains ambiguous. V lost 2 bases and J 8 bases, leaving 12 bases between the germline ends. The CDR3 totals 13 residues. Germline V gene sequence: CDR1 MGHRA, CDR2 YSYEKL.

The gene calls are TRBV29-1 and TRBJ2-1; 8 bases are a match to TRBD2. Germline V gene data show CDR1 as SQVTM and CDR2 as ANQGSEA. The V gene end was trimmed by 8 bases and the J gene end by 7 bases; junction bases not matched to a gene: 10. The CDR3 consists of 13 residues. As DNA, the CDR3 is TGCAGCCACGCGGGACTAGTGATAAATGAGCAGTTCTTC. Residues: CSHAGLVINEQFF.

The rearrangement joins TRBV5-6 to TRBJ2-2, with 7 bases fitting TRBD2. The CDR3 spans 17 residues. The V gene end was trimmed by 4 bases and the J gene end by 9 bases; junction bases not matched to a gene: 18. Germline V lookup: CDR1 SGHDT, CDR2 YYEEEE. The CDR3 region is CASSPPVGRGRHRELFF. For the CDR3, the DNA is TGTGCCAGCAGCCCCCCCGTCGGGCGGGGGAGACACCGGGAGCTGTTTTTT.

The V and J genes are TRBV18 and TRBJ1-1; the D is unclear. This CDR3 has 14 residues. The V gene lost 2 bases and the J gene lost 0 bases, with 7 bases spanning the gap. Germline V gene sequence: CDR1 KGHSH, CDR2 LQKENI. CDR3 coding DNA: TGTGCCAGCTCACCAGAGGGATTGAACACTGAAGCTTTCTTT. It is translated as CASSPEGLNTEAFF.

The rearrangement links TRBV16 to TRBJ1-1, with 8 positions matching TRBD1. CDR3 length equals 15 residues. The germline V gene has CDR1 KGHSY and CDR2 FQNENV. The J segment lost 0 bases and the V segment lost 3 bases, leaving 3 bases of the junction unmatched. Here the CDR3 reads CASSHRTGMNTEAFF. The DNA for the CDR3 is TGTGCCAGCAGCCATCGGACAGGGATGAACACTGAAGCTTTCTTT.